Listed below are T cell receptor beta chains from one sample, sequenced in a study of cytomegalovirus exposure and HLA in healthy donors. TCRdb's table, derived via immunoSEQ multiplex PCR, lists solely in-frame clones and lacks some. The table shows under 250,000 clones, with roughly 87% occurring only once. The sequencing input was PBMCs. These receptors were obtained from a woman aged 18 to 35 in good health and CMV-seropositive. Both conserved end residues are trimmed from each CDR3. Size values are once, few and many counts, or a class for expanded clones, and some rows have none.

j_call v_call clone_size cdr3_aa
TRBJ1-2 TRBV13 NA ASSPGGASYGYT
TRBJ1-5 TRBV10-2 few ASSRGAGQPQH
TRBJ1-5 TRBV9 NA ASSASVGNQPQH
TRBJ2-2 TRBV10-2 few ASRLSGTRGGELF
TRBJ2-7 TRBV28 NA ASSPQKGGFFEQY
TRBJ1-1 TRBV28 NA ASSIQQMNTEAF
TRBJ1-5 TRBV7-9 NA ASSPRDRGPDQPQH
TRBJ1-2 TRBV7-9 NA ASSYGQLLT
TRBJ2-7 TRBV2 NA ASSEVGVAGEQY
TRBJ2-2 TRBV5-1 NA ASRLAGDGGELF
TRBJ1-2 TRBV5-1 few ASSLGTDYGYT
TRBJ2-1 TRBV27 NA ASSTAGGPRNEQF
TRBJ1-5 TRBV7-6 NA ASSYSGDQPQH
TRBJ1-3 TRBV12-5 NA ATTSQGSGNTIY
TRBJ2-7 TRBV28 NA ASSYQYGTGPYEQY
TRBJ2-7 TRBV7-9 once ASSLGQEQY
TRBJ1-1 TRBV14 NA ASSHGGGTEAF
TRBJ1-5 TRBV6-1 NA ASSLTGVGNQPQH
TRBJ2-2 TRBV5-1 NA ASSLVRGNTGELF
TRBJ2-7 TRBV7-8 NA ASSPRQGYSSYEQY
TRBJ1-4 TRBV11-1 NA ASSQHVGSEEKLF
TRBJ1-1 TRBV30 NA AWSVSPTVNTEAF
TRBJ1-5 TRBV30 NA AWSSSGTGGQPQH
TRBJ2-1 TRBV9 NA ASSVGVSGSNNEQF
TRBJ1-5 TRBV28 NA ASSTTPTLGSWFQPQH
TRBJ1-1 TRBV28 NA ASTQPQAGTEAF
TRBJ1-1 TRBV30 NA AWSHQANTEAF
TRBJ2-5 TRBV11-2 NA ASSSPLGLAEETQY
TRBJ1-5 TRBV4-1 NA ASSLNRGRFARQPQH
TRBJ2-1 TRBV27 NA ASSLYGGGEQF
TRBJ2-7 TRBV19 NA ASSIESIPYEQY
TRBJ2-5 TRBV18 NA ASSPPSGAETQY
TRBJ1-1 TRBV12-5 NA ASGLVLPGMNTEAF
TRBJ1-2 TRBV27 NA ASSLFNRGQDGYT
TRBJ1-4 TRBV18 NA ASSPVLRGSNEKLF
TRBJ1-2 TRBV28 few ASNTGGGGYGYT
TRBJ1-1 TRBV6-5 NA ASSPTGMNTEAF
TRBJ2-7 TRBV28 NA ASRPTGGARGEQY
TRBJ2-7 TRBV6-6 NA ASSYGQGAGEQY
TRBJ1-3 TRBV28 NA ASRAQPDTIY
TRBJ2-5 TRBV2 NA ASVGRAHGETQY
TRBJ2-1 TRBV28 NA ASSTWAEGEQF
TRBJ2-7 TRBV5-4 NA ASSSGGASSNYEQY